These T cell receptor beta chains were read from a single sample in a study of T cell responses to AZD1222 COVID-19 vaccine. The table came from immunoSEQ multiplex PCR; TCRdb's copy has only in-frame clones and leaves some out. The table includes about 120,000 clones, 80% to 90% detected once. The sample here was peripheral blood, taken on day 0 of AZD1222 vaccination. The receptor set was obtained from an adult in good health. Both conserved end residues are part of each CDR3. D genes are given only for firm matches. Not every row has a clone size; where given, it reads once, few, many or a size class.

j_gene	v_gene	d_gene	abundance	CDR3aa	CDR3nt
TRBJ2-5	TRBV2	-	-	CASSRYQETQYF	TGTGCCAGCAGTCGGTACCAAGAGACCCAGTACTTC
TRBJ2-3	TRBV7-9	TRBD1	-	CASSAPTGSGTDTQYF	TGTGCCAGCAGCGCTCCGACAGGGAGTGGTACAGATACGCAGTATTTT
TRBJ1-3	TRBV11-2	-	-	CASSRQLGSGNTIYF	TGTGCCAGCAGCAGACAGTTGGGCTCTGGAAACACCATATATTTT
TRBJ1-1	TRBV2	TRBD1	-	CASSGVQGPNTEAFF	TGTGCCAGCAGTGGGGTACAGGGGCCAAACACTGAAGCTTTCTTT
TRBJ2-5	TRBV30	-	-	CAWGKETQYF	TGTGCCTGGGGCAAAGAGACCCAGTACTTC
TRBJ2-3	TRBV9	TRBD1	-	CASSVGRGRGLGTDTQYF	TGTGCCAGCAGCGTAGGTCGGGGCAGGGGGCTAGGAACAGATACGCAGTATTTT
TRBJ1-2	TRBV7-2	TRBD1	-	CASSPDRDDYGYTF	TGTGCCAGCAGCCCCGACAGGGACGACTATGGCTACACCTTC
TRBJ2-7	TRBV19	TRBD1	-	CASSIRGPYEQYF	TGTGCCAGTAGTATTAGGGGGCCCTACGAGCAGTACTTC
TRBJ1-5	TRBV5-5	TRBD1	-	CASSLVPGGGNQPQHF	TGTGCCAGCAGCTTGGTACCAGGGGGAGGCAATCAGCCCCAGCATTTT
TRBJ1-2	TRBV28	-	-	CASRYGQVGYTF	TGTGCCAGCAGATACGGGCAGGTTGGCTACACCTTC
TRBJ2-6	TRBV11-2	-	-	CASRSSGANVLTF	TGTGCCAGCAGAAGCTCTGGGGCCAACGTCCTGACTTTC
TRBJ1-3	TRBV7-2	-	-	CASSLVARAGNTIYF	TGTGCCAGCAGCTTAGTTGCCAGGGCTGGAAACACCATATATTTT
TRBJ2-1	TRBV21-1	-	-	CASSKVERGDHNEQFF	TGTGCCAGCAGCAAAGTAGAGCGGGGGGACCACAATGAGCAGTTCTTC
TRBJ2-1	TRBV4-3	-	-	CASSQDLGRSYNEQFF	TGCGCCAGCAGCCAAGATCTAGGTCGCTCCTACAATGAGCAGTTCTTC
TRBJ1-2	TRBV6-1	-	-	CASRRAQSNGYTF	TGTGCCAGCCGCAGGGCCCAGTCTAATGGCTACACCTTC
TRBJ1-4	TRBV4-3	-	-	CASSLTRQANREKLFF	TGCGCCAGCAGCCTTACCCGACAGGCGAATCGGGAAAAACTGTTTTTT
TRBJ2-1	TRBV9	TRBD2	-	CASSETSGNIEQFF	TGTGCCAGCAGCGAGACTAGCGGGAACATTGAGCAGTTCTTC
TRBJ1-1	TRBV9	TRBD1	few	CASSVGTGSEAFF	TGTGCCAGCAGCGTAGGGACAGGGTCTGAAGCTTTCTTT
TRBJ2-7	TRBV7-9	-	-	CASSSPGKAYEQYF	TGTGCCAGCAGCTCCCCCGGGAAAGCCTACGAGCAGTACTTC
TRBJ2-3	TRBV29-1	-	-	CSVEGQGTDTQYF	TGCAGCGTTGAAGGTCAGGGGACAGATACGCAGTATTTT
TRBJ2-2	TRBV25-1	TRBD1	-	CASSARTGNTGELFF	TGTGCCAGCAGTGCCCGGACAGGGAACACCGGGGAGCTGTTTTTT
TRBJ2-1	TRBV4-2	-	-	CASSGGPQGNEQFF	TGTGCCAGCAGCGGGGGCCCCCAAGGCAATGAGCAGTTCTTC
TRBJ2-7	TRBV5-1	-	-	CASSLGGGSPSYEQYF	TGCGCCAGCAGCTTGGGAGGGGGGTCTCCCTCCTACGAGCAGTACTTC
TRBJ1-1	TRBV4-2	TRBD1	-	CASSPGTGSRGGMNTEAFF	TGTGCCAGCAGCCCCGGGACAGGGTCGAGAGGGGGGATGAACACTGAAGCTTTCTTT
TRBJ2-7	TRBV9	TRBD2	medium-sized	CASSVQPTSGSYEQYF	TGTGCCAGCAGCGTCCAACCGACTAGCGGGAGCTACGAGCAGTACTTC
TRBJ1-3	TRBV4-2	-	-	CASSQEPGGISGNTIYF	TGTGCCAGCAGCCAAGAACCCGGGGGGATCTCTGGAAACACCATATATTTT
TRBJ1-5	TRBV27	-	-	CASSLQGSNQPQHF	TGTGCCAGCAGTTTACAGGGAAGCAATCAGCCCCAGCATTTT
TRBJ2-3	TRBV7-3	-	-	CASSLTKGLGTQYF	TGTGCCAGCAGCTTAACCAAAGGCTTGGGTACGCAGTATTTT
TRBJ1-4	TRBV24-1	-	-	CATSGFGEKLFF	TGTGCCACCAGTGGGTTCGGGGAAAAACTGTTTTTT
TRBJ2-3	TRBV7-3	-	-	CASSISGGTDTQYF	TGTGCCAGCAGTATATCCGGGGGCACAGATACGCAGTATTTT
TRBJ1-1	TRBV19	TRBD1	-	CASSLSGTGLTEAFF	TGTGCCAGTAGCCTAAGTGGGACAGGGCTCACTGAAGCTTTCTTT
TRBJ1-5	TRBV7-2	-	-	CASSLTRGNQPQHF	TGTGCCAGCAGCTTAACGAGAGGTAATCAGCCCCAGCATTTT
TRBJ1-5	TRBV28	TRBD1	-	CASSQIDRANQPQHF	TGTGCCAGCAGCCAAATAGACAGGGCAAATCAGCCCCAGCATTTT
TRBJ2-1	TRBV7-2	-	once	CASSLRATVYNEQFF	TGTGCCAGCAGCTTACGGGCAACGGTTTACAATGAGCAGTTCTTC
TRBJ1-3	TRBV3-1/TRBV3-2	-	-	CASSPTGPGNTIYF	TGTGCCAGCAGTCCTACAGGGCCTGGAAACACCATATATTTT
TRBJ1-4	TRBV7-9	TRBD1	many	CASSLGQGGGEKLFF	TGTGCCAGCAGCCTAGGACAGGGCGGCGGTGAAAAACTGTTTTTT
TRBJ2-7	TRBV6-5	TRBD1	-	CASSRTGQIHEQYF	TGTGCCAGCAGTCGAACGGGACAGATCCACGAGCAGTACTTC
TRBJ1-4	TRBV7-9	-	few	CASSPGRNEKLFF	TGTGCCAGCAGCCCCGGCAGAAATGAAAAACTGTTTTTT
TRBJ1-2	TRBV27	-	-	CARYGWFRDLYGYTF	TGTGCCAGATATGGATGGTTTCGTGACCTCTATGGCTACACCTTC
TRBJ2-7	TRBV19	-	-	CASSIGQVGHYEQYF	TGTGCCAGTAGTATAGGTCAGGTGGGCCACTACGAGCAGTACTTC
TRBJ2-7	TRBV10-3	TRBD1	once	CAIAGTARGTGYEQYF	TGTGCCATTGCCGGGACAGCAAGAGGGACGGGCTACGAGCAGTACTTC
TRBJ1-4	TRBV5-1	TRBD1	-	CASSATSRTGGEKLFF	TGCGCCAGCAGCGCAACTTCTAGGACAGGGGGTGAAAAACTGTTTTTT
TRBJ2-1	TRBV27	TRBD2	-	CASSLGTSGSEQFF	TGTGCCAGCAGTTTAGGTACTAGCGGTAGTGAGCAGTTCTTC
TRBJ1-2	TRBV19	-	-	CASSISGDFYGYTF	TGTGCCAGTAGTATAAGTGGTGACTTCTATGGCTACACCTTC
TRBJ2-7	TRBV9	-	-	CASSVGGALDEQYF	TGTGCCAGCAGCGTAGGGGGGGCATTGGACGAGCAGTACTTC
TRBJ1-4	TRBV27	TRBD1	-	CASSLWQGANEKLFF	TGTGCCAGCAGTTTATGGCAGGGGGCTAATGAAAAACTGTTTTTT
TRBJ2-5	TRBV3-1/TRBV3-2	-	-	CASSRLTREETQYF	TGTGCCAGCAGCCGACTTACCCGAGAAGAGACCCAGTACTTC
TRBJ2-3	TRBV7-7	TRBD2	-	CASSLTPSGDTQYF	TGTGCCAGCAGCTTAACGCCTAGCGGGGATACGCAGTATTTT
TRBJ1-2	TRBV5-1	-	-	CASSLGDVYGYTF	TGCGCCAGCAGCTTAGGGGACGTTTATGGCTACACCTTC
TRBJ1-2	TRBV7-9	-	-	CASSLGDGGYTF	TGTGCCAGCAGCTTAGGGGACGGGGGCTACACCTTC
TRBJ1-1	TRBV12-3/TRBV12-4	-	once	CASKGWTEAFF	TGTGCCAGCAAGGGATGGACTGAAGCTTTCTTT
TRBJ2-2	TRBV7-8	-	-	CASSHRASHVPGELFF	TGTGCCAGCAGCCACCGGGCCTCTCATGTTCCCGGGGAGCTGTTTTTT
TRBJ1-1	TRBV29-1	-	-	CSVVRGAENTEAFF	TGCAGCGTTGTTCGGGGGGCGGAAAACACTGAAGCTTTCTTT
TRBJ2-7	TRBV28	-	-	CASSLGRLPEQYF	TGTGCCAGCAGTTTAGGCAGGCTACCCGAGCAGTACTTC
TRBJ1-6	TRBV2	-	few	CASSAGPSPHF	TGTGCCAGCAGTGCCGGACCGTCTCCCCACTTT
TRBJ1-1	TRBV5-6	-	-	CASSLVISQGTEAFF	TGTGCCAGCAGCTTGGTGATATCCCAGGGCACTGAAGCTTTCTTT
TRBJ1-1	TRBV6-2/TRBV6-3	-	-	CASSLVTTEAFF	TGTGCCAGCAGTTTAGTGACCACTGAAGCTTTCTTT
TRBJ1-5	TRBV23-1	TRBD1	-	CASRTGGQPQHF	TGCGCCAGCAGGACAGGGGGGCAGCCCCAGCATTTT
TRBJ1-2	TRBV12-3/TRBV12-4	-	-	CASTVRVGYGYTF	TGTGCCAGCACCGTACGTGTCGGCTATGGCTACACCTTC
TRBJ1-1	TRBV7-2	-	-	CASSRQPNTEAFF	TGTGCCAGCAGCCGACAGCCTAACACTGAAGCTTTCTTT